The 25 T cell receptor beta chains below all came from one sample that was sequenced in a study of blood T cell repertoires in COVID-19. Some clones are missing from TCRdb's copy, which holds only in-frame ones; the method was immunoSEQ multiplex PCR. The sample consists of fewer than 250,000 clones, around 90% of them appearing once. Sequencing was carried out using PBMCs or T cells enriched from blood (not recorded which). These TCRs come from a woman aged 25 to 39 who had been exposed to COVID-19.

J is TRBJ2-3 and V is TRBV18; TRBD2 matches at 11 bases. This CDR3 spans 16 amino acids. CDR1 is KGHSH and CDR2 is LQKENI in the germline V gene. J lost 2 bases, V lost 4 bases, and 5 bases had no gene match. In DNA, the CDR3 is TGTGCCAGCTCACGCCTAGCGGGAGGTCCCACAGATACGCAGTATTTT. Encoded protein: CASSRLAGGPTDTQYF.

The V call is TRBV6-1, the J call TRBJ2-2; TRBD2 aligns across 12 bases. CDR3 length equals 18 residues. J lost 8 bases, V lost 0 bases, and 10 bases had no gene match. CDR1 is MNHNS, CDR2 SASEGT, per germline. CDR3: CASSEARASGRALGELFF. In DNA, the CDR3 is TGTGCCAGCAGTGAAGCGCGGGCTAGCGGGAGGGCCTTGGGGGAGCTGTTTTTT.

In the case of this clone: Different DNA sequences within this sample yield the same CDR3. In DNA, the CDR3 is TGTGCCACCCACAGGGGAGACACTGAAGCTTTCTTT. Its protein is CATHRGDTEAFF. This chain uses TRBV6-5 with TRBJ1-1, with 7 bases aligning to TRBD1. Germline V gene sequence: CDR1 MNHEY, CDR2 SVGAGI. Trimming removed 10 bases from V and 3 bases from J; junction bases left unmatched: 5. The CDR3 loop spans 12 amino acids.

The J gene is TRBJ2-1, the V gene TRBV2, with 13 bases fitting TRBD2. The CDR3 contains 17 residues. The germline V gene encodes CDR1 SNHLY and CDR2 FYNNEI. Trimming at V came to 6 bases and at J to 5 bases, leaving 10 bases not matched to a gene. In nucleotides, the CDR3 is TGTGCCAGCAGGGAACAAGGGACTAGCGGGATCCACAATGAGCAGTTCTTC. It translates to CASREQGTSGIHNEQFF.

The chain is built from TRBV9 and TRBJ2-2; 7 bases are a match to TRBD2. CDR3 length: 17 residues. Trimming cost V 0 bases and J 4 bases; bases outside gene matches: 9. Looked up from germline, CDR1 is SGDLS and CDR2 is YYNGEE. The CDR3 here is CASSVGVTSPTTGELFF. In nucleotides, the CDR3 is TGTGCCAGCAGCGTAGGGGTGACTAGCCCGACCACCGGGGAGCTGTTTTTT.

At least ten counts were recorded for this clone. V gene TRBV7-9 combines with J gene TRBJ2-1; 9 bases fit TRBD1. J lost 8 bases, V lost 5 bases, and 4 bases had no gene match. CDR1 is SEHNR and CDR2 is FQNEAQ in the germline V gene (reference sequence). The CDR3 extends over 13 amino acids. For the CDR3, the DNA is TGTGCCAGCAGCCAGACAGGGGGGCATGAGCAGTTCTTC. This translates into CASSQTGGHEQFF. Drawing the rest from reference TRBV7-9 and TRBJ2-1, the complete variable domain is DTGVSQNPRHKITKRGQNVTFRCDPISEHNRLYWYRQTLGQGPEFLTYFQNEAQLEKSRLLSDRFSAERPKGSFSTLEIQRTEQGDSAMYLCASSQTGGHEQFFGPGTRLTVL.

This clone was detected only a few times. This CDR3 reads CASSSGVAVAKNIQYF. Here the CDR3 DNA reads TGTGCCAGCAGCTCCGGGGTAGCGGTAGCCAAAAACATTCAGTACTTC. The chain joins TRBV5-4 to TRBJ2-4, with D perhaps matching TRBD2 (6 bases). Germline V lookup: CDR1 SGHNT, CDR2 YYREEE (reference sequence). The CDR3 is 16 amino acids. Trimming removed 3 bases at V and 0 bases at J, with 13 bases between.

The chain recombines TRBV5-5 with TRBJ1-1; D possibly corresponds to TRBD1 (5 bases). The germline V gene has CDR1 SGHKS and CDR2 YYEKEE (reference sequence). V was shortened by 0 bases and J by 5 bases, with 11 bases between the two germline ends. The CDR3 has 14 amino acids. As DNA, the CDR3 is TGTGCCAGCAGCTTGGAACTGGAGGGGACTGAAGCTTTCTTT. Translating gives CASSLELEGTEAFF.

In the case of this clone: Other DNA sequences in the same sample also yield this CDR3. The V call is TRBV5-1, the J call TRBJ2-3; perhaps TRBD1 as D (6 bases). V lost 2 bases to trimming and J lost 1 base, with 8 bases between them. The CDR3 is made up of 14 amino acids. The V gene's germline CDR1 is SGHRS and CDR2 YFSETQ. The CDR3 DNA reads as TGCGCCAGCAGCTTAGGGGGTGGCACAGATACGCAGTATTTT. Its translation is CASSLGGGTDTQYF.

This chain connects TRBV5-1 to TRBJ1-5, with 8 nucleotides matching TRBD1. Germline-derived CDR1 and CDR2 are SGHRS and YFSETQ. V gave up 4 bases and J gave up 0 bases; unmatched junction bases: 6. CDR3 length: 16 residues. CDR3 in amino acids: CASSPGTGDSNQPQHF. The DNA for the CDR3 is TGCGCCAGCAGCCCAGGGACAGGAGATAGCAATCAGCCCCAGCATTTT.

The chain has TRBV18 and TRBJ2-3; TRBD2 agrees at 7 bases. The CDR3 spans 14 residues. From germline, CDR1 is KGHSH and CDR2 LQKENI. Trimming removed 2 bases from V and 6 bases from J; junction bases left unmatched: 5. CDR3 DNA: TGTGCCAGCTCACCAAGGCGGGAGAGGGATACGCAGTATTTT. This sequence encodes CASSPRRERDTQYF.

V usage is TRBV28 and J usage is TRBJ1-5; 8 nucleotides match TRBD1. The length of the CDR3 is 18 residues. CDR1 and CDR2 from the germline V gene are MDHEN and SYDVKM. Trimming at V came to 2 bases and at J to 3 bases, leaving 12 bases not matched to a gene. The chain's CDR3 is CASSLVGGGTGPNQPQHF. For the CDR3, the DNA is TGTGCCAGCAGTTTAGTTGGGGGAGGGACAGGCCCCAATCAGCCCCAGCATTTT.

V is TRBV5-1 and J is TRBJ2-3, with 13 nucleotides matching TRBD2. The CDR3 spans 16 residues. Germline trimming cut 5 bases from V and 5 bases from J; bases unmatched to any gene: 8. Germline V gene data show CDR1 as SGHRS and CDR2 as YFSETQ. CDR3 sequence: CASSETSGRAGDTQYF. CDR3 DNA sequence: TGCGCCAGCAGTGAAACTAGCGGGAGGGCCGGAGATACGCAGTATTTT.

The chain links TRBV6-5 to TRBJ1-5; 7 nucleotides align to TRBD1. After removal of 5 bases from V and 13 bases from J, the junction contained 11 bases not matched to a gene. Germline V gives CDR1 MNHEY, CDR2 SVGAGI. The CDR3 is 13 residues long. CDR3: CASSQQTRTGQHF. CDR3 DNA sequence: TGTGCCAGCAGTCAACAGACTAGGACAGGTCAGCATTTT.

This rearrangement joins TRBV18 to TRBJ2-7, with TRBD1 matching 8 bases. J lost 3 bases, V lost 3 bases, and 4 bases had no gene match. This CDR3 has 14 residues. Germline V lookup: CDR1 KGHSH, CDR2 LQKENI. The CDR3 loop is CASSPTGVGYEQYF. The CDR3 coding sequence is TGTGCCAGCTCACCGACAGGGGTGGGCTACGAGCAGTACTTC.

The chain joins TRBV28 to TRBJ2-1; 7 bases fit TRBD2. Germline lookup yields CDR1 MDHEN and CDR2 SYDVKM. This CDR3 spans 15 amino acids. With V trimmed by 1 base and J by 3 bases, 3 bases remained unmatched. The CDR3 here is CASSLSLADYNEQFF. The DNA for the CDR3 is TGTGCCAGCAGTTTATCCCTAGCGGACTACAATGAGCAGTTCTTC.

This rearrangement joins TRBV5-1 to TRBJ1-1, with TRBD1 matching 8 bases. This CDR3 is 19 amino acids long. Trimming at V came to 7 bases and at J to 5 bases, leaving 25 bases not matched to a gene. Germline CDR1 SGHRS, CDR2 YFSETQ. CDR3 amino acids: CASSSSGGDGPPSGTEAFF. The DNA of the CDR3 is TGCGCCAGCTCATCGTCAGGGGGCGATGGCCCTCCCTCGGGGACTGAAGCTTTCTTT. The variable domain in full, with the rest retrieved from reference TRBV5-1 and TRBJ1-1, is KAGVTQTPRYLIKTRGQQVTLSCSPISGHRSVSWYQQTPGQGLQFLFEYFSETQRNKGNFPGRFSGRQFSNSRSEMNVSTLELGDSALYLCASSSSGGDGPPSGTEAFFGQGTRLTVV.

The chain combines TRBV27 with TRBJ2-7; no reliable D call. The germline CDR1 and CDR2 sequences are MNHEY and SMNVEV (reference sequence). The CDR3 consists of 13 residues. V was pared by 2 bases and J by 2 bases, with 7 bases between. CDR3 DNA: TGTGCCAGCAGTTTAACGGTAACCTACGAGCAGTACTTC. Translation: CASSLTVTYEQYF.

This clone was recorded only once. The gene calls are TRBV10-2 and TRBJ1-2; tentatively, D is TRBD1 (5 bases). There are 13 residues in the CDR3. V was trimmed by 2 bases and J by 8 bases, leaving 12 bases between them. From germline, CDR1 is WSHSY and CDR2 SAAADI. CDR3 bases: TGCGCCAGCAGTGAGCAGGCAGGGAACGGCTACACCTTC. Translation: CASSEQAGNGYTF.

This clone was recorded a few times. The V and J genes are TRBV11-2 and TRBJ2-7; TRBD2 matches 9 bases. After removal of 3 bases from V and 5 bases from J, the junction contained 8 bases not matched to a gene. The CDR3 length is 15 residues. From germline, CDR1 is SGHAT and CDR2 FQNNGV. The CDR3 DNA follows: TGTGCCAGCAGCTTGAGAGGCGGGAGGGCCCACGAGCAGTACTTC. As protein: CASSLRGGRAHEQYF.

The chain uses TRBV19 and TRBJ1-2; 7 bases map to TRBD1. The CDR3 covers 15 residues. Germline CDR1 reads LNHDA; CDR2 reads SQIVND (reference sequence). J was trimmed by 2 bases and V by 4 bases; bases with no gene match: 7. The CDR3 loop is CASSRQGFENYGYTF. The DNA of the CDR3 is TGTGCCAGTAGTAGACAGGGATTCGAAAACTATGGCTACACCTTC. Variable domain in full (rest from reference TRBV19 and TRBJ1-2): DGGITQSPKYLFRKEGQNVTLSCEQNLNHDAMYWYRQDPGQGLRLIYYSQIVNDFQKGDIAEGYSVSREKKESFPLTVTSAQKNPTAFYLCASSRQGFENYGYTFGSGTRLTVV.

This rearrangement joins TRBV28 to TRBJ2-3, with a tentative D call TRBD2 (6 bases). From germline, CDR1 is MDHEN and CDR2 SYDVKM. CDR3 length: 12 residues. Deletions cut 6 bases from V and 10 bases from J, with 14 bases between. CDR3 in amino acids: CASSRSGTSQYF. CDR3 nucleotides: TGTGCCAGCAGCCGGTCGGGGACTTCGCAGTATTTT.

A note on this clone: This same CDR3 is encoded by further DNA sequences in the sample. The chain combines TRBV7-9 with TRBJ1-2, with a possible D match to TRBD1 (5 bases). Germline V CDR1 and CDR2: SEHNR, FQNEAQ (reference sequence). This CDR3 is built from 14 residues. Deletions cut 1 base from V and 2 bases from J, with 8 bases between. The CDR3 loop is CASSLGAGNYGYTF. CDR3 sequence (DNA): TGTGCCAGCAGCTTAGGGGCAGGGAACTATGGCTACACCTTC.

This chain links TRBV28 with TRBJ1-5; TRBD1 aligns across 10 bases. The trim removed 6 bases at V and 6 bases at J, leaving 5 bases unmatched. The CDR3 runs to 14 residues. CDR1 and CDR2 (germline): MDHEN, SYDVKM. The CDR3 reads CASRDRGQGQPQHF. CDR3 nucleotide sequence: TGTGCCAGCAGAGACAGGGGGCAGGGTCAGCCCCAGCATTTT.

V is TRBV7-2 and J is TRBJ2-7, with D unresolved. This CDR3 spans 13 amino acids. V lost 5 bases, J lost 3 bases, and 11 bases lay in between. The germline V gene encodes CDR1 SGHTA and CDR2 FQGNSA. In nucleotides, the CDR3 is TGTGCCAGCAGCACGGATGGGCTCTACGAGCAGTACTTC. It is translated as CASSTDGLYEQYF. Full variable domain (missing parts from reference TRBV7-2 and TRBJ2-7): GAGVSQSPSNKVTEKGKDVELRCDPISGHTALYWYRQSLGQGLEFLIYFQGNSAPDKSGLPSDRFSAERTGGSVSTLTIQRTQQEDSAVYLCASSTDGLYEQYFGPGTRLTVT.